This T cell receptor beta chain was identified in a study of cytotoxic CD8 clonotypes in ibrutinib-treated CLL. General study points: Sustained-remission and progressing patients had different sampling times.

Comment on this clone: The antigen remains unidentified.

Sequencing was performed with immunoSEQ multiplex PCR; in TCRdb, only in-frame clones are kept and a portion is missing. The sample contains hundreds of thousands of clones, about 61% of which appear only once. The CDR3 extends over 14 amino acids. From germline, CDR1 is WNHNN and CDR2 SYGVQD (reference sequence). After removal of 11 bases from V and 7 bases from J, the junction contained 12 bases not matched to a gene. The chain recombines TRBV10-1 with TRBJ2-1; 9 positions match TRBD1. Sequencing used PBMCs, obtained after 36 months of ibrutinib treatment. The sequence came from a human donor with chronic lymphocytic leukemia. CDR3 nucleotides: TGCGCCTCCCAGGGGGACAGGGCGTGGAATGAGCAGTTCTTC. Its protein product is CASQGDRAWNEQFF.